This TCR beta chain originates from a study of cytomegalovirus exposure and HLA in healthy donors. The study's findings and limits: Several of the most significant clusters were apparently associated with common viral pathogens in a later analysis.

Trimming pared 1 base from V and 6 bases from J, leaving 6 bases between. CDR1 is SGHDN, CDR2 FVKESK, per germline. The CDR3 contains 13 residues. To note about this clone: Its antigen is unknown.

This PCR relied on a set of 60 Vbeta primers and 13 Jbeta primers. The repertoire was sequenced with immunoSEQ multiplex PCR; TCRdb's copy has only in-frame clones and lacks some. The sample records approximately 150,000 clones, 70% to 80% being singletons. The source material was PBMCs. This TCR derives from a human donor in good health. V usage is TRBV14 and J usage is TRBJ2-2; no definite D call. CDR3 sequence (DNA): TGTGCCAGCAGCCAAGTTCTCGCCGGGGAGCTGTTTTTT. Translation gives CASSQVLAGELFF.